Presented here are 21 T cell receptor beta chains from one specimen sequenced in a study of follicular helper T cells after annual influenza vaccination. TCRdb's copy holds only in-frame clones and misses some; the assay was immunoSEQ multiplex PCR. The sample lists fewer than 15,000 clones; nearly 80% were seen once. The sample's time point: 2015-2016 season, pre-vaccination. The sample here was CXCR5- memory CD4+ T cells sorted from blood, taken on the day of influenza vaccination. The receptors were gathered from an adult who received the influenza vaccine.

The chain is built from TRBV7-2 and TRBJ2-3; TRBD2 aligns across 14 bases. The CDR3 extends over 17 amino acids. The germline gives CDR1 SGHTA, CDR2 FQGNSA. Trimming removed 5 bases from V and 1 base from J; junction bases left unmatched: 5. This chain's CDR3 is CASSQGGLAGGTDTQYF. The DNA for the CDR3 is TGTGCCAGCAGCCAAGGGGGACTAGCGGGGGGCACAGATACGCAGTATTTT.

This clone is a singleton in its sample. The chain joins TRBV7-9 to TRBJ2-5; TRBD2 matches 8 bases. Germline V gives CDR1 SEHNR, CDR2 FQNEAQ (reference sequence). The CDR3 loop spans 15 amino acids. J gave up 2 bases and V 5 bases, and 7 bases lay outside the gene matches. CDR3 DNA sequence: TGTGCCAGCAGCCGCAGAGCGGGAGTGCAAGAGACCCAGTACTTC. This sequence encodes CASSRRAGVQETQYF.

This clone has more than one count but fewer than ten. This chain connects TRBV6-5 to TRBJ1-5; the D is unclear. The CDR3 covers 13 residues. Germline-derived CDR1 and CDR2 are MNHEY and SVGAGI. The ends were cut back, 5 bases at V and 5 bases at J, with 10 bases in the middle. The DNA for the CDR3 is TGTGCCAGCAGTCGCCGGAGGGATCAGCCCCAGCATTTT. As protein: CASSRRRDQPQHF.

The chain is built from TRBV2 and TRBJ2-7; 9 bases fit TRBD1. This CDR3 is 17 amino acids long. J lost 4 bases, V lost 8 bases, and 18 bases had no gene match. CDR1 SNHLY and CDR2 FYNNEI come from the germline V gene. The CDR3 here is CASENPGQGRGAYEQYF. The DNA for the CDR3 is TGTGCCAGCGAAAACCCGGGACAGGGAAGGGGGGCTTACGAGCAGTACTTC.

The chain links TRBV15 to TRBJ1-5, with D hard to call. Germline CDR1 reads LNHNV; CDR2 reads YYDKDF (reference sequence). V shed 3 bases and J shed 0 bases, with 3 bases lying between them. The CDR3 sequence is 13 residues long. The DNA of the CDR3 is TGTGCCACCAGCAGGTCTAGCAATCAGCCCCAGCATTTT. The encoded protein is CATSRSSNQPQHF.

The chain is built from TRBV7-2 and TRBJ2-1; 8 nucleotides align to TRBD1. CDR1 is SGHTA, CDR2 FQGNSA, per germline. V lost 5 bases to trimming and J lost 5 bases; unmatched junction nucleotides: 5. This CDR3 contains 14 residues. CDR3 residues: CASSRTGNHNEQFF. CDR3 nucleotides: TGTGCCAGCAGCCGGACAGGGAATCACAATGAGCAGTTCTTC. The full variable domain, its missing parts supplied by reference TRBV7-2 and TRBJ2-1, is GAGVSQSPSNKVTEKGKDVELRCDPISGHTALYWYRQSLGQGLEFLIYFQGNSAPDKSGLPSDRFSAERTGGSVSTLTIQRTQQEDSAVYLCASSRTGNHNEQFFGPGTRLTVL.

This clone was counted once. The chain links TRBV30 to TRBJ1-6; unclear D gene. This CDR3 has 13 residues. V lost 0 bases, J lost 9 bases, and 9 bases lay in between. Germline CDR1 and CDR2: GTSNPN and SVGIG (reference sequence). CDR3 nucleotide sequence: TGTGCCTGGAGTGTACGGGCAGGTTCACCCCTCCACTTT. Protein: CAWSVRAGSPLHF. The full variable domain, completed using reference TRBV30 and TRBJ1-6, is SQTIHQWPATLVQPVGSPLSLECTVEGTSNPNLYWYRQAAGRGLQLLFYSVGIGQISSEVPQNLSASRPQDRQFILSSKKLLLSDSGFYLCAWSVRAGSPLHFGNGTRLTVT.

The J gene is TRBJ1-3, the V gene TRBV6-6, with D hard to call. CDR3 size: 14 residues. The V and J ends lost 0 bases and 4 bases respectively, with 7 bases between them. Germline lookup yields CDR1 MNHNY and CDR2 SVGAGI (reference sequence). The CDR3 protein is CASSYSNAGNTIYF. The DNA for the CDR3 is TGTGCCAGCAGTTACTCGAATGCAGGAAACACCATATATTTT.

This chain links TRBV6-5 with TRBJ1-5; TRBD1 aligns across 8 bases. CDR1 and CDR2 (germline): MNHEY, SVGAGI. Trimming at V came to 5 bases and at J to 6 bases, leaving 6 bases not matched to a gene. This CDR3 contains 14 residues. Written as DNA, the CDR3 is TGTGCCAGCAGTATCGACAGGGGTGGTCAGCCCCAGCATTTT. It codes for CASSIDRGGQPQHF.

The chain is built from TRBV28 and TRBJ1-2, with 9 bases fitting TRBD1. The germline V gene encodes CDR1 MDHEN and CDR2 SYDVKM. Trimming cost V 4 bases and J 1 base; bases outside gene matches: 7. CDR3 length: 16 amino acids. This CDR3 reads CASSSDRGSGNYGYTF. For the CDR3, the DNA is TGTGCCAGCAGTTCGGACAGGGGCAGCGGTAACTATGGCTACACCTTC.

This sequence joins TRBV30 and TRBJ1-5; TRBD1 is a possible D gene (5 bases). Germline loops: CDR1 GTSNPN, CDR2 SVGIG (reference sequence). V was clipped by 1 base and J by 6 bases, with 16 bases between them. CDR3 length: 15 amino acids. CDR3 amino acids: CAWSESNGGVQPQHF. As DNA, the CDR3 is TGTGCCTGGAGTGAGTCAAATGGGGGGGTTCAGCCCCAGCATTTT.

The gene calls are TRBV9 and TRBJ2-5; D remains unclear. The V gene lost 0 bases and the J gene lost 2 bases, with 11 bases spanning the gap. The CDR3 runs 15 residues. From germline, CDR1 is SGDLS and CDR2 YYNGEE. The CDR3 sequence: CASSVGPARQETQYF. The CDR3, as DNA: TGTGCCAGCAGCGTAGGTCCAGCCAGACAAGAGACCCAGTACTTC. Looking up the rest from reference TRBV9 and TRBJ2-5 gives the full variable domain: DSGVTQTPKHLITATGQRVTLRCSPRSGDLSVYWYQQSLDQGLQFLIQYYNGEERAKGNILERFSAQQFPDLHSELNLSSLELGDSALYFCASSVGPARQETQYFGPGTRLLVL.

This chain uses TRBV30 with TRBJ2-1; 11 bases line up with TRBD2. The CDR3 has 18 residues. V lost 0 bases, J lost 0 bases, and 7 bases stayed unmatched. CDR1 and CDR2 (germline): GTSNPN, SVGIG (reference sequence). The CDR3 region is CAWSVRLAGRSSYNEQFF. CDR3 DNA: TGTGCCTGGAGTGTGCGACTAGCGGGGCGTAGCTCCTACAATGAGCAGTTCTTC.

The CDR3: CASSLETSGGGSQETQYF. CDR3 DNA: TGTGCCAGCAGCCTGGAGACTAGCGGGGGGGGTTCGCAAGAGACCCAGTACTTC. V is TRBV7-6 and J is TRBJ2-5, with 14 bases matching TRBD2. V gave up 5 bases and J gave up 2 bases; unmatched junction bases: 10. The CDR3 totals 18 residues. Germline V lookup: CDR1 SGHVS, CDR2 FNYEAQ.

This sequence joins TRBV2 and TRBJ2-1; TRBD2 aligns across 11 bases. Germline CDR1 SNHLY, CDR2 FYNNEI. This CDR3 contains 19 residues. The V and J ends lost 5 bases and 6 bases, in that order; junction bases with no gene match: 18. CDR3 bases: TGTGCCAGCAGTCCCCAGCCGCCCGCTAGCGGGGGGATATCCAATGAGCAGTTCTTC. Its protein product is CASSPQPPASGGISNEQFF.

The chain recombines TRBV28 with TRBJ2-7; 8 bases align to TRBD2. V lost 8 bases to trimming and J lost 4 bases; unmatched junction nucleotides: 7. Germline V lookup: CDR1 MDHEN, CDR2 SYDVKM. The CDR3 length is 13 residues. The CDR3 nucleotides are TGTGCCAGCGGCTACGGGGGGGGGTACGAGCAGTACTTC. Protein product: CASGYGGGYEQYF. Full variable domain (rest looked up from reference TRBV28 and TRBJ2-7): DVKVTQSSRYLVKRTGEKVFLECVQDMDHENMFWYRQDPGLGLRLIYFSYDVKMKEKGDIPEGYSVSREKKERFSLILESASTNQTSMYLCASGYGGGYEQYFGPGTRLTVT.

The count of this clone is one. The CDR3 is CASSPDGWTTNEKLFF. CDR3 coding DNA: TGTGCCAGCAGCCCAGACGGGTGGACAACTAATGAAAAACTGTTTTTT. J is TRBJ1-4 and V is TRBV11-2; D not resolved. There are 16 residues in the CDR3. With 5 bases removed from V and 0 bases from J, the gap between germline ends came to 13 bases. Germline V gene sequence: CDR1 SGHAT, CDR2 FQNNGV.

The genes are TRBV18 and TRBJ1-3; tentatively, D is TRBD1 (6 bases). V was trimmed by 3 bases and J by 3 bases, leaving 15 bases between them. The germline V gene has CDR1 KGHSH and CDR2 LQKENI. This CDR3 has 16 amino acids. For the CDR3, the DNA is TGTGCCAGCTCACCGTCTAGGGCAGGGGATGGAAACACCATATATTTT. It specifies CASSPSRAGDGNTIYF. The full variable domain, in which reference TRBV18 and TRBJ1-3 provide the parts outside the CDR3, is NAGVMQNPRHLVRRRGQEARLRCSPMKGHSHVYWYRQLPEEGLKFMVYLQKENIIDESGMPKERFSAEFPKEGPSILRIQQVVRGDSAAYFCASSPSRAGDGNTIYFGEGSWLTVV.

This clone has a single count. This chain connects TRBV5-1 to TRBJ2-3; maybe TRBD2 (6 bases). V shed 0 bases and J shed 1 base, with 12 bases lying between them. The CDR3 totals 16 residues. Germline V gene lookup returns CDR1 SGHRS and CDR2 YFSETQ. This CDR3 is CASSLGAASGTDTQYF. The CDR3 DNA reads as TGCGCCAGCAGCTTGGGTGCTGCTAGCGGCACAGATACGCAGTATTTT.

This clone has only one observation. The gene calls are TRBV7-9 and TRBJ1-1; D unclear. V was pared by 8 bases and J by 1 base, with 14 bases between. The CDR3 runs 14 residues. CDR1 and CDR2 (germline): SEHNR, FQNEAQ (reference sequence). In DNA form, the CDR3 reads TGTGCCAGCTCCCACCCACGCGGGAACACTGAAGCTTTCTTT. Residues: CASSHPRGNTEAFF. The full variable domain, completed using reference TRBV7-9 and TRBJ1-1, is DTGVSQNPRHKITKRGQNVTFRCDPISEHNRLYWYRQTLGQGPEFLTYFQNEAQLEKSRLLSDRFSAERPKGSFSTLEIQRTEQGDSAMYLCASSHPRGNTEAFFGQGTRLTVV.

CDR3: CARGGQNTEAFF. The CDR3, as DNA: TGTGCCCGCGGGGGGCAGAACACTGAAGCTTTCTTT. The rearrangement uses TRBV30 and TRBJ1-1; possibly TRBD1 for D (6 bases). There are 12 residues in the CDR3. With 8 bases removed from V and 1 base from J, the gap between germline ends came to 11 bases. Germline CDR1 is GTSNPN and CDR2 is SVGIG (reference sequence).